The 8 T cell receptor beta chains below all came from one sample that was sequenced in a study of T and B cells in COVID-19 patients. Blood genomic DNA input for TRB amplification was about 240-500 ng. BIOMED2 TRB-A/B primer pools were used in multiplex TRB PCR. Via MiXCR, TCRdb re-called the multiplex PCR reads, giving one row per CDR3 protein. In the table there are some 14,000 distinct CDR3 sequences, roughly 27% of which are singletons. Sequencing was done on a sample of blood. Receptors originate from a human donor who had recovered from COVID-19.

A note on this clonotype: The junction shows a germline mismatch at one end, possibly a read error. This chain connects TRBV4-2 to TRBJ2-3; D unresolved. Germline loops: CDR1 LGHNA, CDR2 YNFKEQ. There are 14 residues in the CDR3. Here the CDR3 reads CTSSRESHTDTQYF. The CDR3, as DNA: TGTACCAGCAGCCGCGAGAGTCACACAGATACGCAGTATTTT.

Details on this clonotype: One end of the junction fails to match germline, which may point to a read error. V gene TRBV19 combines with J gene TRBJ1-2; weak D call: TRBD1 (5 bases). The CDR3 contains 13 residues. Per the germline V gene, CDR1 is LNHDA and CDR2 is SQIVND (reference sequence). Written as DNA, the CDR3 is TGTGCCAGTGGAAGGGAGGGGCCAACCATTCTCCTCTTC. Its protein product is CASGREGPTILLF.

Ten or more counts support this clonotype. V gene TRBV5-4 combines with J gene TRBJ2-3; 10 bases fit TRBD2. The CDR3 is 16 amino acids. Trimming removed 6 bases from V and 2 bases from J; junction bases left unmatched: 9. Germline loops: CDR1 SGHNT, CDR2 YYREEE (reference sequence). DNA for the CDR3: TGTGCCAGCAAACTAGCGGGGCAGGGCCCCACAGATACGCAGTATTTT. Its protein product is CASKLAGQGPTDTQYF.

This clonotype ranks as medium-sized (0.01 to 0.1%). The rearrangement joins TRBV18 to TRBJ2-3; 12 nucleotides line up with TRBD2. CDR1 KGHSH and CDR2 LQKENI come from the germline V gene. The CDR3 has 15 residues. Trimming at V came to 8 bases and at J to 0 bases, leaving 3 bases not matched to a gene. CDR3 in amino acids: CASGGTSGSTDTQYF. The CDR3 coding sequence is TGTGCCAGCGGCGGGACTAGCGGGAGCACAGATACGCAGTATTTT.

The rearrangement links TRBV6-4 to TRBJ2-3, with D hard to call. Trimming stripped 5 bases from V and 1 base from J, with 10 bases between. Germline-derived CDR1 and CDR2 are MRHNA and SNTAGT. The CDR3 runs to 14 residues. The CDR3 region has the DNA TGTGCCAGCAGTACAAGAGGAGGCACAGATACGCAGTATTTT. Translated, it gives CASSTRGGTDTQYF.

The rearrangement links TRBV5-4 to TRBJ1-1; D not certain. V gave up 4 bases and J gave up 2 bases, with 12 bases separating them. There are 14 residues in the CDR3. Germline values: CDR1 SGHNT, CDR2 YYREEE (reference sequence). This chain's CDR3 is CASSATLFNTEAFF. The CDR3 nucleotides read TGTGCCAGCAGCGCGACTCTCTTTAACACTGAAGCTTTCTTT.

In this sample, this clonotype turned up a few times. The genes are TRBV30 and TRBJ1-3; D remains unclear. This CDR3 region has 14 residues. V lost 4 bases and J lost 0, with 10 bases in between. The germline V gene encodes CDR1 GTSNPN and CDR2 SVGIG (reference sequence). The CDR3 is CAWTQDHSGNTIYF. Here the CDR3 DNA reads TGTGCCTGGACACAAGATCACTCTGGAAACACCATATATTTT.

This clonotype was detected many times. The rearrangement uses TRBV27 and TRBJ2-3, with D hard to call. CDR3 length: 15 amino acids. The ends were cut back, 4 bases at V and 2 bases at J, with 13 bases in the middle. The germline CDR1 and CDR2 sequences are MNHEY and SMNVEV (reference sequence). The CDR3 region has the DNA TGTGCCAGCAGTTCCCGGCGAGGTCCCACAGATACGCAGTATTTT. It translates to CASSSRRGPTDTQYF.